Included here is one TCR beta chain sequence, with context. Antigen unknown. This specimen comes from a study of OX40 agonist ivuxolimab in advanced cancers. Looking at the study overall: Patients were treated with intravenous ivuxolimab, dosed at 0.01 to 10 mg/kg and infused every 2 weeks.

Assay used: immunoSEQ multiplex PCR; TCRdb lists only in-frame clones, some missing. The profile shows 65,000 to 90,000 clones, 75% to 95% of them singletons. Overall study results and limits: At 0.1 to 3.0 mg/kg and by week 6, CD4+ and CD8+ T cells in the blood had expanded clonally. Expanded clones tended on average to be more numerous among CD8+ T cells than CD4+. Expansion of clones was among the lowest in partial responders at 0.1-3.0 mg/kg.

The origin of this receptor is an adult with an advanced solid tumor such as melanoma, head and neck, liver or kidney cancer. This sample comprised CD4+ or CD8+ T cells sorted from blood, obtained in a trial of the OX40 agonist ivuxolimab.

The CDR3 region has the DNA TGTGCCACTACCCCAGGGGGCGCTTACTACGAGCAGTACTTC. Protein sequence: CATTPGGAYYEQYF. V and J are TRBV19 and TRBJ2-7, with 8 positions matching TRBD1. CDR1 and CDR2 from the germline V gene are LNHDA and SQIVND (reference sequence). With 10 bases clipped from V and 3 bases from J, the junction kept 11 bases outside the gene matches. This CDR3 contains 14 residues.